The 26 T cell receptor beta chains below come from one sample, sequenced in a study of T cells in Graves' hyperthyroidism and ophthalmopathy. Amplification targeted TCR beta CDR3 regions from RNA transcripts. HTBI primers drove first-round RT-PCR of the TCR CDR3. TCRdb analysed the multiplex PCR reads with MiXCR anew, one entry per CDR3 protein. The sample lists around 610,000 distinct CDR3 sequences; roughly 14% were seen once. Sequenced input: blood. Receptor source: a woman aged 40 to 49 with Graves' ophthalmopathy.

This clonotype was recorded many times. V and J are TRBV30 and TRBJ2-2; D is ambiguous. The germline gives CDR1 GTSNPN, CDR2 SVGIG (reference sequence). Between the trimmed V and J ends, which lost 0 bases and 4 bases, there was a span of 3 bases. The CDR3 runs 12 residues. In nucleotides, the CDR3 is TGTGCCTGGAGTGTTTCCACCGGGGAGCTGTTTTTT. Translating it yields CAWSVSTGELFF.

The sample holds many counts of this clonotype. The genes are TRBV19 and TRBJ1-1, with D possibly matching TRBD1 (6 bases). The germline CDR1 and CDR2 sequences are LNHDA and SQIVND (reference sequence). Trimming stripped 5 bases from V and 7 bases from J, with 14 bases between. The CDR3 is made up of 13 amino acids. For the CDR3, the DNA is TGTGCCAGTAGTTCCCCGCGGGGGCTTGAAGCTTTCTTT. Residues: CASSSPRGLEAFF.

Many counts were recorded for this clonotype. This sequence joins TRBV6-1 and TRBJ2-2; perhaps TRBD1 as D (5 bases). Trimming cost V 8 bases and J 1 base, with 14 bases left between them. The length of the CDR3 is 15 residues. Germline assignment: CDR1 MNHNS and CDR2 SASEGT. CDR3 sequence: CASYLGQGNTGELFF. The CDR3 DNA follows: TGTGCCAGCTACTTGGGGCAAGGGAACACCGGGGAGCTGTTTTTT.

This clonotype was picked up many times. The rearrangement joins TRBV30 to TRBJ2-7, with no clear D. The CDR3 consists of 15 residues. V dropped 3 bases and J dropped 4 bases, with 19 bases sitting between them. In germline, CDR1 is GTSNPN, CDR2 SVGIG (reference sequence). The CDR3 here is CAWRKTLSVGYEQYF. The CDR3 DNA follows: TGTGCCTGGAGGAAGACACTATCCGTGGGATACGAGCAGTACTTC.

This clonotype has ten or more counts. This chain joins TRBV7-8 and TRBJ2-7; TRBD1 or TRBD2 may be the D gene (5 bases each). The CDR3 consists of 16 residues. Germline V gene sequence: CDR1 SGHVS, CDR2 FQNEAQ. With 1 base removed from V and 2 bases from J, the gap between germline ends came to 15 bases. CDR3 DNA sequence: TGTGCCAGCAGCTTAGGTGAGGGAATGGGGGCCTACGAGCAGTACTTC. Its translation is CASSLGEGMGAYEQYF.

V and J are TRBV7-2 and TRBJ2-5; 7 bases are shared with TRBD2. Germline lookup yields CDR1 SGHTA and CDR2 FQGNSA. This CDR3 region has 15 residues. After removal of 5 bases from V and 1 base from J, the junction contained 7 bases not matched to a gene. This CDR3 is CASSLYTGGQETQYF. As DNA, the CDR3 is TGTGCCAGCAGCCTTTACACGGGGGGCCAAGAGACCCAGTACTTC.

This clonotype was recorded at least ten times. The V call is TRBV27, the J call TRBJ1-2; TRBD1 matches 9 bases. In germline, CDR1 is MNHEY, CDR2 SMNVEV (reference sequence). The CDR3 is 18 residues long. The junction had 20 bases not matched to a gene; V was cut back by 5 bases and J by 7 bases. The CDR3 DNA is TGTGCCAGCAGTGCCTCCCGGACCGGGACAGGGAATTCGGCTGGCTACACCTTC. Translation gives CASSASRTGTGNSAGYTF.

This clonotype came up once. The chain employs TRBV6-2 or TRBV6-3 and TRBJ1-5, with D possibly being TRBD1 (6 bases). Germline values: CDR1 MNHEY, CDR2 SVGEGT. The CDR3 loop spans 15 amino acids. V gave up 10 bases and J gave up 4 bases, with 20 bases separating them. In DNA form, the CDR3 reads TGTGCCACTTCGGGGGGGGCTCCACCTAATCAGCCCCAGCATTTT. Its translation: CATSGGAPPNQPQHF.

This clonotype was observed at least ten times. The chain is built from TRBV25-1 and TRBJ2-7; 11 nucleotides align to TRBD1. Trimming removed 1 base from V and 4 bases from J; junction bases left unmatched: 3. Germline V gene sequence: CDR1 MGHDK, CDR2 SYGVNS. The CDR3 has 15 residues. CDR3 nucleotide sequence: TGTGCCAGCAGTGAATGGGACAGGGGGTCATACGAGCAGTACTTC. As protein: CASSEWDRGSYEQYF.

As for this clonotype: This likely comes from a read error, as the CDR3 has no conserved phenylalanine or tryptophan at its end. This rearrangement joins TRBV6-5 to TRBJ2-7; no clear D gene. Germline V lookup: CDR1 MNHEY, CDR2 SVGAGI. Trimming stripped 4 bases from V and 0 bases from J, with 10 bases between. The CDR3 is made up of 14 amino acids. The CDR3 here is CASSWVGNSYEQYL. CDR3 nucleotides: TGTGCCAGCAGTTGGGTTGGCAACTCCTACGAGCAGTACCTC.

This clonotype was counted many times. The genes are TRBV7-8 and TRBJ2-5; 10 positions agree with TRBD1. Germline trimming cut 1 base from V and 6 bases from J; bases unmatched to any gene: 8. CDR3 length: 16 residues. Germline V gene data show CDR1 as SGHVS and CDR2 as FQNEAQ. CDR3 sequence (DNA): TGTGCCAGCAGCTTAGTCGGTGGGACAGGGGAGAAGACCCAGTACTTC. Amino acids: CASSLVGGTGEKTQYF.

The chain carries TRBV6-1 and TRBJ2-7; weak D call: TRBD1 (6 bases). The CDR3 covers 15 residues. Looked up from germline, CDR1 is MNHNS and CDR2 is SASEGT. The V and J ends lost 6 bases and 2 bases respectively, with 17 bases between them. DNA for the CDR3: TGTGCCAGCAGCCCGGGACCCGGGACAACCTACGAGCAGTACTTC. Translating gives CASSPGPGTTYEQYF.

Ten or more counts support this clonotype. J is TRBJ2-7 and V is TRBV29-1; no reliable D call. CDR3 length equals 12 residues. V shed 4 bases and J shed 2 bases, with 9 bases lying between them. CDR1 and CDR2 (germline): SQVTM, ANQGSEA. The CDR3 protein is CSVGKVTYEQYF. In nucleotides, the CDR3 is TGCAGCGTTGGGAAGGTTACCTACGAGCAGTACTTC.

In its sample, this clonotype was seen many times. This chain uses TRBV7-3 with TRBJ2-4; 7 positions agree with TRBD1. There are 13 residues in the CDR3. The ends lost 5 bases at V and 10 bases at J; junction bases unmatched: 8. From germline, CDR1 is SGHTA and CDR2 FQGTGA. CDR3 sequence: CASSSRQGGIQYF. In DNA, the CDR3 is TGTGCCAGCAGCAGCAGACAGGGCGGTATTCAGTACTTC.

This clonotype was recorded many times. The chain employs TRBV7-9 and TRBJ1-1; weak D call: TRBD1 (5 bases). The CDR3 length is 15 residues. Germline CDR1 reads SEHNR; CDR2 reads FQNEAQ (reference sequence). With 4 bases removed from V and 1 base from J, the gap between germline ends came to 13 bases. This CDR3 reads CASSSFGGANTEAFF. The CDR3 DNA follows: TGTGCCAGCAGCTCTTTTGGGGGAGCGAACACTGAAGCTTTCTTT.

This clonotype came up many times. The chain employs TRBV30 and TRBJ2-6; D is ambiguous. Trimming pared 2 bases from V and 2 bases from J, leaving 1 base between. CDR3 length: 12 residues. Per the germline V gene, CDR1 is GTSNPN and CDR2 is SVGIG (reference sequence). The CDR3 reads CAWSTGANVLTF. The CDR3 coding sequence is TGTGCCTGGAGTACTGGGGCCAACGTCCTGACTTTC.

This clonotype was found many times. V and J are TRBV19 and TRBJ2-7, with 10 bases that match TRBD2. J lost 6 bases, V lost 6 bases, and 8 bases had no gene match. Per germline, CDR1 LNHDA and CDR2 SQIVND (reference sequence). The CDR3 extends over 14 amino acids. The CDR3, as DNA: TGTGCCAGTAGGGAGCGGGAGGGCCGAGGCGAGCAGTACTTC. It is translated as CASREREGRGEQYF.

Many counts were recorded for this clonotype. The chain carries TRBV20-1 and TRBJ2-1; 12 nucleotides agree with TRBD2. Unmatched junction bases numbered 10, after V lost 5 bases and J lost 2 bases. CDR1 is DFQATT and CDR2 is SNEGSKA in the germline V gene (reference sequence). The CDR3 covers 17 residues. The CDR3 spells CSAEGLAGGITYNEQFF. The CDR3 DNA reads TGCAGTGCTGAGGGGCTAGCGGGAGGGATCACCTACAATGAGCAGTTCTTC.

This clonotype has ten or more counts. The J gene is TRBJ1-3, the V gene TRBV28; weak D call: TRBD1 (6 bases). CDR3 length: 15 residues. Germline CDR1 MDHEN, CDR2 SYDVKM. V dropped 5 bases and J dropped 3 bases, with 14 bases sitting between them. As DNA, the CDR3 is TGTGCCAGCAGTACTGGGGGGCCGGTTGGAAACACCATATATTTT. Translation: CASSTGGPVGNTIYF.

This clonotype was seen repeatedly, ten times or more. The chain joins TRBV30 to TRBJ2-2; either TRBD1 or TRBD2 may supply D (5 bases each). The germline V gene has CDR1 GTSNPN and CDR2 SVGIG (reference sequence). CDR3 length: 16 residues. The V gene lost 0 bases and the J gene lost 1 base, with 12 bases spanning the gap. The DNA for the CDR3 is TGTGCCTGGAGTGTGGGATGGGGGAGGAACACCGGGGAGCTGTTTTTT. This gives the protein CAWSVGWGRNTGELFF. Full variable domain (missing parts from reference TRBV30 and TRBJ2-2): SQTIHQWPATLVQPVGSPLSLECTVEGTSNPNLYWYRQAAGRGLQLLFYSVGIGQISSEVPQNLSASRPQDRQFILSSKKLLLSDSGFYLCAWSVGWGRNTGELFFGEGSRLTVL.

The table lists this clonotype with many counts. V is TRBV2 and J is TRBJ2-5; 7 nucleotides agree with TRBD1. The CDR3 spans 15 residues. J lost 2 bases, V lost 2 bases, and 5 bases had no gene match. In germline, CDR1 is SNHLY, CDR2 FYNNEI. This chain's CDR3 is CASSERGQRQETQYF. CDR3 bases: TGTGCCAGCAGTGAAAGGGGACAGAGACAAGAGACCCAGTACTTC.

V usage is TRBV18 and J usage is TRBJ2-7; no clear D gene. V was pared by 7 bases and J by 0 bases, with 7 bases between. The CDR3 is 12 residues long. From germline, CDR1 is KGHSH and CDR2 LQKENI. Here the CDR3 reads CASFDNSYEQYF. In DNA form, the CDR3 reads TGTGCCAGCTTCGACAACTCCTACGAGCAGTACTTC.

The table lists this clonotype with many counts. This chain joins TRBV11-1 and TRBJ1-2, with 8 bases identical to TRBD1. Germline V gene data show CDR1 as SGHAT and CDR2 as FQDESV (reference sequence). With V trimmed by 3 bases and J by 5 bases, 11 bases remained unmatched. CDR3 length equals 16 residues. The CDR3 DNA reads TGTGCCAGCAGCTTGGCCTTGGACAGGGAAAAGTATGGCTACACCTTC. Protein: CASSLALDREKYGYTF.

This clonotype was observed many times. This rearrangement joins TRBV28 to TRBJ1-2, with D unclear. Trimming cost V 6 bases and J 5 bases, with 16 bases left between them. Germline CDR1 MDHEN, CDR2 SYDVKM. CDR3 length equals 14 residues. The CDR3: CASRSGVGGYGYTF. The CDR3 nucleotides are TGTGCCAGCAGATCCGGGGTCGGAGGTTATGGCTACACCTTC.

This clonotype has a handful of counts. The chain joins TRBV20-1 to TRBJ2-7; possibly TRBD1 for D (6 bases). There are 14 residues in the CDR3. V lost 6 bases, J lost 1 base, and 16 bases lay in between. Germline CDR1 reads DFQATT; CDR2 reads SNEGSKA (reference sequence). The CDR3 coding sequence is TGCAGTGCCCCCCAGGGGACCCGTTCCTACGAGCAGTACTTC. Translation: CSAPQGTRSYEQYF.

In this sample, this clonotype turned up many times. V usage is TRBV9 and J usage is TRBJ2-5; TRBD1 matches at 7 bases. CDR3 length equals 16 residues. V was clipped by 4 bases and J by 3 bases; unmatched bases: 12. Germline lookup yields CDR1 SGDLS and CDR2 YYNGEE. The CDR3 DNA follows: TGTGCCAGCAGCCCCCAGACCGGGACAGCAAAAGAGACCCAGTACTTC. It encodes CASSPQTGTAKETQYF.